Each of the 28 T cell receptor beta chains below was sequenced from the same sample in a study of human T cells and chemical hapten exposure. Individual cDNA molecules (in the library) carried attached unique molecular identifiers. TCRdb passed the reads through MiXCR, listing each CDR3 protein once. The profile shows approximately 4,100 distinct CDR3 sequences, about 48% of them singletons. Treatment indicated: therapeutic diphenylcyclopropenone sensitization with weekly scalp DPC. Specimen: whole blood, collected before DPC sensitization or 2, 6, or about 24 weeks after (not recorded which). Source of these receptors: an adult with alopecia areata. Some clones in this sample may be carry-over from other donors' samples. This table probably holds off-target reads from a library built for another chain.

This clonotype appeared once. This sequence joins TRBV20-1 and TRBJ2-6, with TRBD1 matching over 7 bases. In germline, CDR1 is DFQATT, CDR2 SNEGSKA (reference sequence). The CDR3 extends over 18 amino acids. Trimming removed 0 bases from V and 0 bases from J; junction bases left unmatched: 8. This CDR3 is CSARDGGQVPSGANVLTF. The CDR3 DNA reads TGCAGTGCTAGAGATGGCGGACAGGTCCCCTCTGGGGCCAACGTCCTGACTTTC.

CDR3 amino acids: CASSPNAGRALQETQYF. CDR3 nucleotides: TGTGCCAGCTCACCAAATGCCGGCAGGGCCCTCCAAGAGACCCAGTACTTC. The chain carries TRBV18 and TRBJ2-5, with a weak D call TRBD1 (5 bases). Trimming took off 2 bases at V and 1 base at J, with 17 bases between the two ends. The CDR3 loop spans 17 amino acids. Germline V lookup: CDR1 KGHSH, CDR2 LQKENI.

This chain joins TRBV11-2 and TRBJ2-1; possible D gene TRBD2, 6 bases. V lost 5 bases to trimming and J lost 4 bases, with 15 bases between them. Germline CDR1 and CDR2: SGHAT and FQNNGV. This CDR3 contains 15 residues. In nucleotides, the CDR3 is TGTGCCAGCAGCCCCCGGGACTCACCATACAATGAGCAGTTCTTC. As protein: CASSPRDSPYNEQFF.

V usage is TRBV19 and J usage is TRBJ2-3, with D maybe TRBD2 (5 bases). Germline V gene sequence: CDR1 LNHDA, CDR2 SQIVND (reference sequence). CDR3 size: 13 residues. V lost 4 bases and J 0 bases, leaving 5 bases between the germline ends. The DNA of the CDR3 is TGTGCCAGTAGTAGCGGGAGCACAGATACGCAGTATTTT. Its translation is CASSSGSTDTQYF. The complete variable domain, with remaining parts taken from reference TRBV19 and TRBJ2-3, reads DGGITQSPKYLFRKEGQNVTLSCEQNLNHDAMYWYRQDPGQGLRLIYYSQIVNDFQKGDIAEGYSVSREKKESFPLTVTSAQKNPTAFYLCASSSGSTDTQYFGPGTRLTVL.

This clonotype was found once. V and J are TRBV6-2 or TRBV6-3 and TRBJ2-2; possibly TRBD1 for D (5 bases). Germline values: CDR1 MNHEY, CDR2 SVGEGT. The CDR3 totals 13 residues. Trimming shortened V by 5 bases and J by 2 bases, and 6 bases separated the two germline ends. Written as DNA, the CDR3 is TGTGCCAGCAGTCAGGGAAACACCGGGGAGCTGTTTTTT. It translates to CASSQGNTGELFF.

This clonotype occurred once. The J gene is TRBJ2-7, the V gene TRBV5-5; D call uncertain. The CDR3 is made up of 11 amino acids. The V end lost 3 bases, the J end lost 4 bases, and 5 bases lay between the germline ends. Germline V gene data show CDR1 as SGHKS and CDR2 as YYEKEE (reference sequence). This chain's CDR3 is CASSSAYEQYF. The DNA for the CDR3 is TGTGCCAGCAGCTCCGCGTACGAGCAGTACTTC.

This clonotype was seen more than once but under ten times. In DNA form, the CDR3 reads TGTGCCAGCAGCTTAGTAGGGGGCGTGGAGACCCAGTACTTC. Protein product: CASSLVGGVETQYF. The rearrangement joins TRBV7-3 to TRBJ2-5; 7 bases line up with TRBD1. The V gene's germline CDR1 is SGHTA and CDR2 FQGTGA. The CDR3 totals 14 residues. With 2 bases clipped from V and 5 bases from J, the junction kept 5 bases outside the gene matches. Based on the CDR3 plus reference TRBV7-3 and TRBJ2-5, the full variable domain is GAGVSQTPSNKVTEKGKYVELRCDPISGHTALYWYRQSLGQGPEFLIYFQGTGAADDSGLPNDRFFAVRPEGSVSTLKIQRTERGDSAVYLCASSLVGGVETQYFGPGTRLLVL.

The J gene is TRBJ2-3, the V gene TRBV5-1; D perhaps matches TRBD2 (5 bases). Looked up from germline, CDR1 is SGHRS and CDR2 is YFSETQ. The CDR3 covers 17 residues. Trimming took off 0 bases at V and 2 bases at J, with 16 bases between the two ends. CDR3 loop: CASSLGAAGGPTDTQYF. The CDR3 DNA follows: TGCGCCAGCAGCTTGGGTGCTGCGGGCGGCCCCACAGATACGCAGTATTTT.

V usage is TRBV28 and J usage is TRBJ2-1, with D possibly called TRBD1 or TRBD2 (5 bases each). The CDR3 runs 13 residues. Germline-derived CDR1 and CDR2 are MDHEN and SYDVKM. Trimming took off 8 bases at V and 5 bases at J, with 13 bases between the two ends. The CDR3 sequence is CASSRGGHNEQFF. The CDR3, as DNA: TGTGCCAGCTCCCGGGGCGGACACAATGAGCAGTTCTTC.

The chain recombines TRBV7-3 with TRBJ2-3, with TRBD1 matching 7 bases. V lost 5 bases, J lost 2 bases, and 7 bases stayed unmatched. CDR1 is SGHTA, CDR2 FQGTGA, per germline. The CDR3 has 15 amino acids. CDR3 region: CASSRGGSITDTQYF. As DNA, the CDR3 is TGTGCCAGCAGCCGAGGGGGCTCTATCACAGATACGCAGTATTTT.

The chain joins TRBV25-1 to TRBJ2-5; D might be TRBD1 or TRBD2, each matching 5 bases. V was clipped by 8 bases and J by 5 bases, with 18 bases between them. This CDR3 spans 14 amino acids. CDR1 MGHDK and CDR2 SYGVNS come from the germline V gene. The CDR3 sequence is CASSDGTNWETQYF. The CDR3 nucleotides are TGTGCCAGCTCCGATGGGACGAATTGGGAGACCCAGTACTTC.

The rearrangement uses TRBV18 and TRBJ2-1; TRBD2 is a possible D gene (5 bases). CDR1 and CDR2 (germline): KGHSH, LQKENI. V was shortened by 0 bases and J by 2 bases, with 14 bases between the two germline ends. The CDR3 loop spans 17 amino acids. The CDR3, as DNA: TGTGCCAGCTCACCACCGTTAGCCAGAGGGCCCTACAATGAGCAGTTCTTC. Its protein is CASSPPLARGPYNEQFF.

This clonotype is large in the sample. The chain couples TRBV7-9 to TRBJ2-7; D is possibly TRBD1 (5 bases). Per the germline V gene, CDR1 is SEHNR and CDR2 is FQNEAQ (reference sequence). V lost 1 base and J lost 13, with 11 bases in between. The CDR3 runs to 11 residues. CDR3 nucleotide sequence: TGTGCCAGCAGCTTAGGCTTCAGGGTCTACTTC. It translates to CASSLGFRVYF.

This clonotype was counted between two and nine times. The chain uses TRBV5-1 and TRBJ2-7; D might be TRBD2 (5 bases). The V end lost 5 bases, the J end lost 6 bases, and 18 bases lay between the germline ends. Germline V gene sequence: CDR1 SGHRS, CDR2 YFSETQ. The CDR3 extends over 14 amino acids. This CDR3 is CASRVTSSSLEQYF. The CDR3 bases are TGCGCCAGCAGGGTCACTAGTTCCTCTCTCGAGCAGTACTTC.

The chain joins TRBV6-1 to TRBJ1-5; D is unresolved. The CDR3 covers 14 residues. V shed 8 bases and J shed 0 bases, with 11 bases lying between them. CDR1 and CDR2 (germline): MNHNS, SASEGT. The CDR3, as DNA: TGTGCCAGCCTGCCAGAGTATAGCAATCAGCCCCAGCATTTT. Translated, it gives CASLPEYSNQPQHF.

This clonotype showed up just a few times. The chain carries TRBV19 and TRBJ2-5, with D uncertain. Trimming stripped 8 bases from V and 7 bases from J, with 11 bases between. Germline CDR1 and CDR2: LNHDA and SQIVND (reference sequence). CDR3 length: 11 amino acids. The CDR3 reads CASSVGGTQYF. The CDR3 DNA sequence: TGTGCCAGTTCCGTAGGTGGGACCCAGTACTTC.

This clonotype is labeled as large. The chain joins TRBV5-1 to TRBJ2-3; D is perhaps TRBD1 (5 bases). Trimming pared 0 bases from V and 4 bases from J, leaving 9 bases between. Germline-derived CDR1 and CDR2 are SGHRS and YFSETQ. The CDR3 is 14 amino acids. The CDR3 here is CASSLGQGSDTQYF. CDR3 sequence (DNA): TGCGCCAGCAGCTTGGGGCAGGGATCAGATACGCAGTATTTT.

V is TRBV9 and J is TRBJ2-7; 8 positions match TRBD1. With 0 bases clipped from V and 1 base from J, the junction kept 9 bases outside the gene matches. Germline-derived CDR1 and CDR2 are SGDLS and YYNGEE. The CDR3 is 17 residues long. The CDR3 loop is CASSVGQGNKGSYEQYF. The CDR3 DNA is TGTGCCAGCAGCGTAGGACAGGGGAATAAGGGTTCCTACGAGCAGTACTTC.

This clonotype has just a few counts. The chain recombines TRBV5-1 with TRBJ2-3; tentative D call: TRBD2 (6 bases). V shed 1 base and J shed 3 bases, with 12 bases lying between them. The CDR3 runs to 15 residues. The germline V gene encodes CDR1 SGHRS and CDR2 YFSETQ. This chain's CDR3 is CASSLLGGETDTQYF. In nucleotides, the CDR3 is TGCGCCAGCAGCTTGTTGGGCGGGGAGACAGATACGCAGTATTTT.

This clonotype has only a few counts. This chain uses TRBV7-9 with TRBJ2-7, with D perhaps TRBD1 or TRBD2 (5 bases each). The ends were cut back, 3 bases at V and 2 bases at J, with 26 bases in the middle. The germline CDR1 and CDR2 sequences are SEHNR and FQNEAQ (reference sequence). The CDR3 has 19 amino acids. CDR3 DNA sequence: TGTGCCAGCAGCTTTTTTACCCCCGGACGGGACGGGGCAGCCTACGAGCAGTACTTC. The encoded protein is CASSFFTPGRDGAAYEQYF.

This clonotype was picked up a small number of times. The V gene is TRBV5-1, the J gene TRBJ2-1; D is unresolved. The germline V and J ends were trimmed by 4 bases and 8 bases, with 7 bases remaining between them. Germline V lookup: CDR1 SGHRS, CDR2 YFSETQ. The CDR3 covers 11 residues. For the CDR3, the DNA is TGCGCCAGCAGCGCCATGTATGAGCAGTTCTTC. Translating it yields CASSAMYEQFF.

This clonotype has only a few counts. The rearrangement links TRBV7-6 to TRBJ2-7; no firm D call. The CDR3 is 14 amino acids. Per germline, CDR1 SGHVS and CDR2 FNYEAQ. V was cut by 5 bases and J by 3 bases, with 14 bases left in between. CDR3 coding DNA: TGTGCCAGCAGCCGGACCGACAAGAACTACGAGCAGTACTTC. Translating it yields CASSRTDKNYEQYF.

The CDR3 sequence: CASRGQSPYNEQFF. CDR3 nucleotides: TGTGCCAGCAGGGGACAGTCACCCTACAATGAGCAGTTCTTC. The chain uses TRBV2 and TRBJ2-1, with 7 bases matching TRBD1. This CDR3 has 14 amino acids. Trimming removed 6 bases from V and 2 bases from J; junction bases left unmatched: 4. The germline V gene encodes CDR1 SNHLY and CDR2 FYNNEI.

V is TRBV20-1 and J is TRBJ2-3; D uncertain. The V end lost 5 bases, the J end lost 2 bases, and 11 bases lay between the germline ends. Germline CDR1 DFQATT, CDR2 SNEGSKA (reference sequence). The CDR3 extends over 13 amino acids. CDR3 sequence: CSAPYTVTDTQYF. The DNA for the CDR3 is TGCAGTGCTCCCTATACAGTCACAGATACGCAGTATTTT.

The CDR3 sequence: CAISEPTYEQYF. CDR3 DNA: TGTGCCATCAGTGAGCCTACTTACGAGCAGTACTTC. The chain joins TRBV10-3 to TRBJ2-7; D is uncertain. V was cut by 2 bases and J by 4 bases, with 6 bases left in between. Looked up from germline, CDR1 is ENHRY and CDR2 is SYGVKD. The CDR3 sequence is 12 residues long.

V is TRBV7-9 and J is TRBJ2-2; TRBD2 aligns across 8 bases. The length of the CDR3 is 16 residues. V lost 2 bases and J lost 1; bases outside the gene matches: 3. Germline V lookup: CDR1 SEHNR, CDR2 FQNEAQ (reference sequence). CDR3 DNA: TGTGCCAGCAGCTTACTCAGCGGGAGGAACACCGGGGAGCTGTTTTTT. This encodes CASSLLSGRNTGELFF.

The chain uses TRBV7-8 and TRBJ2-1; D is unclear. The CDR3 spans 14 residues. CDR1 SGHVS and CDR2 FQNEAQ come from the germline V gene. V was shortened by 2 bases and J by 3 bases, with 8 bases between the two germline ends. CDR3 coding DNA: TGTGCCAGCAGCTTATTTGGGTTCTACAATGAGCAGTTCTTC. Its translation: CASSLFGFYNEQFF.

The genes are TRBV28 and TRBJ2-5, with TRBD2 identical over 7 bases. Germline loops: CDR1 MDHEN, CDR2 SYDVKM. V lost 6 bases to trimming and J lost 3 bases; unmatched junction nucleotides: 7. This CDR3 has 14 amino acids. This chain's CDR3 is CASRSTRGEETQYF. The CDR3 nucleotides are TGTGCCAGCAGGTCCACACGGGGGGAAGAGACCCAGTACTTC.